Presented here are 16 T cell receptor beta chains from one specimen sequenced in a study of tumor-infiltrating lymphocytes in primary liver carcinoma. Priming with a constant-region primer yielded TCR beta cDNA from roughly 500 ng total RNA. Sequencing libraries for TCR beta derived from three nested multiplex PCR rounds that used slightly modified ARM-PCR. The study ran its first two PCR rounds for approximately 11 cycles each, using TRBV1-TRBV30 forward primers and a C-beta reverse primer. TCRdb ran MiXCR on the multiplex PCR reads and lists one entry per CDR3 protein. The table records 50,000 to 60,000 distinct CDR3 sequences, around 77% of them present only once. The tissue used was unsorted bulk material of about 19-30 mg. RNA and DNA were co-extracted from it with the AllPrep DNA/RNA mini kit. Sample: liver tumor tissue from sampling region 5. Subset specified: tumor region T5, tumor centre. These receptors originate from a man aged 40-50 years with primary liver carcinoma and hepatitis B virus infection.

Note on this clonotype: A junction boundary mismatches the germline segment, possibly from a read error. The V and J genes are TRBV11-1 and TRBJ2-4; 8 nucleotides align to TRBD2. Germline CDR1 is SGHAT and CDR2 is FQDESV (reference sequence). The CDR3 contains 17 residues. The CDR3 is CVSSFPGISGTQNIQYF. Here the CDR3 DNA reads TGTGTCAGCAGTTTTCCCGGGATTAGCGGGACCCAAAACATTCAGTACTTC. Using reference TRBV11-1 and TRBJ2-4 for the parts outside the CDR3, the full variable domain is EAEVAQSPRYKITEKSQAVAFWCDPISGHATLYWYRQILGQGPELLVQFQDESVVDDSQLPKDRFSAERLKGVDSTLKIQPAELGDSAMYLCVSSFPGISGTQNIQYFGAGTRLSVL.

As for this clonotype: A read error may account for a junction end that differs from germline. This sequence joins TRBV6-1 and TRBJ2-1; tentatively, D is TRBD2 (6 bases). Germline assignment: CDR1 MNHNS and CDR2 SASEGT. The CDR3 totals 15 residues. The CDR3 DNA reads as TGCGCCAGCAGGATTAGCGGCATCATCAACAATGAGCAGTTCTTC. Protein: CASRISGIINNEQFF.

This clonotype was found a few times. The junction shows a germline mismatch at one end, possibly a read error. The chain links TRBV11-3 to TRBJ1-5; a weak D match, TRBD1 (5 bases). The CDR3 consists of 15 residues. Germline V CDR1 and CDR2: SGHNT, YENEEA. CDR3: CASSLDPGVAQPQLF. For the CDR3, the DNA is TGTGCCAGTAGCTTAGATCCGGGGGTGGCTCAGCCCCAGCTTTTT. Based on the CDR3 plus reference TRBV11-3 and TRBJ1-5, the full variable domain is EAGVVQSPRYKIIEKKQPVAFWCNPISGHNTLYWYLQNLGQGPELLIRYENEEAVDDSQLPKDRFSAERLKGVDSTLKIQPAELGDSAVYLCASSLDPGVAQPQLFGDGTRLSIL.

About this clonotype: One end of the junction varies from germline; a read error may be responsible. The gene calls are TRBV6-2 or TRBV6-3 and TRBJ1-5; D gene uncertain. Germline loops: CDR1 MNHEY, CDR2 SVGEGT. The CDR3 sequence is 14 residues long. This chain's CDR3 is CASSYPPSNQPQHF. CDR3 DNA sequence: TGTGCCAGCAGTTACCCACCTAGCAATCAGCCCCAGCATTTC.

A word on this clonotype: The conserved closing phenylalanine or tryptophan is absent in this CDR3, likely reflecting a read error. The chain recombines TRBV6-5 with TRBJ1-2, with 10 bases identical to TRBD1. Per germline, CDR1 MNHEY and CDR2 SVGAGI. This CDR3 has 13 residues. The V and J ends lost 5 bases and 10 bases, in that order; junction bases with no gene match: 7. The CDR3 loop is CASSRQGASVYTI. DNA of the CDR3: TGTGCCAGCAGTCGACAGGGGGCGAGTGTCTACACCATC.

This clonotype was counted many times. This chain uses TRBV6-2 or TRBV6-3 with TRBJ1-5; D ambiguous. V was cut by 7 bases and J by 3 bases, with 16 bases left in between. The germline gives CDR1 MNHEY, CDR2 SVGEGT. The CDR3 consists of 15 residues. The CDR3 sequence is CASTLTRGYNQPQHF. The DNA of the CDR3 is TGTGCCAGCACCCTCACGCGGGGTTACAATCAGCCCCAGCATTTT.

A remark on this clonotype: Compared with germline, one end of the junction differs, possibly owing to a read error. V is TRBV12-3 or TRBV12-4 and J is TRBJ2-4; D possibly uses TRBD1 or TRBD2 (6 bases each). The CDR3 runs 13 residues. CDR3 nucleotide sequence: TGTGCCAACAGTCTTGGGGGGCCAAACATTCAGTACTTC. Amino acids: CANSLGGPNIQYF.

V gene TRBV11-2 combines with J gene TRBJ2-7; no reliable D call. Germline loops: CDR1 SGHAT, CDR2 FQNNGV. This CDR3 has 11 residues. V lost 9 bases to trimming and J lost 3 bases, with 9 bases between them. CDR3 protein: CARGLGYEQYF. The CDR3 coding sequence is TGTGCCAGGGGCTTAGGCTACGAGCAGTACTTC. The whole variable domain, filled in from reference TRBV11-2 and TRBJ2-7, reads EAGVAQSPRYKIIEKRQSVAFWCNPISGHATLYWYQQILGQGPKLLIQFQNNGVVDDSQLPKDRFSAERLKGVDSTLKIQPAKLEDSAVYLCARGLGYEQYFGPGTRLTVT.

Worth noting for this clonotype: Because the CDR3 is missing its conserved closing phenylalanine or tryptophan, this is likely a read error. The rearrangement links TRBV14 to TRBJ2-3; D not resolved. The CDR3 runs 13 residues. Germline assignment: CDR1 SGHDN and CDR2 FVKESK. CDR3 sequence (DNA): TGTGCCTGCAGCCCGACTGAACAGACTACGCAGTATTGT. It specifies CACSPTEQTTQYC.

The V call is TRBV12-3 or TRBV12-4, the J call TRBJ2-7, with a possible D match to TRBD1 (6 bases). V was shortened by 3 bases and J by 3 bases, with 15 bases between the two germline ends. The CDR3 contains 15 residues. The CDR3 DNA reads TGTGCCAGCAGTTTGGTAGCCAGGGGCCTCTACGAGCAGTACTTC. Amino acids: CASSLVARGLYEQYF.

On this clonotype itself: The missing conserved phenylalanine or tryptophan at the end of this CDR3 makes a read error likely. The chain has TRBV29-1 and TRBJ2-1; D remains unclear. Trimming took 4 bases from V and 6 from J, leaving 16 bases between them. CDR1 is SQVTM and CDR2 is ANQGSEA in the germline V gene. There are 14 residues in the CDR3. The CDR3 spells CSVALDETCNEQFL. The CDR3, as DNA: TGCAGCGTTGCCCTCGATGAAACCTGCAATGAGCAGTTCCTC.

On this clonotype: Relative to the germline gene, one junction end is altered; a read error may explain this. The J gene is TRBJ2-1, the V gene TRBV7-3; unclear D gene. Germline V lookup: CDR1 SGHTA, CDR2 FQGTGA. The length of the CDR3 is 15 residues. Here the CDR3 reads CAGSRTPSSYNEQFF. CDR3 in DNA: TGTGCCGGCAGCCGGACGCCGAGCTCCTACAATGAGCAGTTCTTC.

Worth noting for this clonotype: Germline and junction disagree at one end, which may indicate a read error. The chain uses TRBV4-3 and TRBJ2-1; D might be TRBD1 (5 bases). Looked up from germline, CDR1 is LGHNA and CDR2 is YSLEER. The CDR3 has 16 residues. The CDR3 DNA follows: TGCGCCAGTAGCCAATTCCCCCTCCCGGCGGACAATGAGCAGATCTTC. Encoded protein: CASSQFPLPADNEQIF.

As to this clonotype: As the CDR3 is not closed by the conserved phenylalanine or tryptophan, this likely results from a read error. V gene TRBV11-2 combines with J gene TRBJ1-6; D unresolved. The germline V gene has CDR1 SGHAT and CDR2 FQNNGV. CDR3 size: 13 residues. V lost 9 bases, J lost 5 bases, and 11 bases lay in between. The CDR3 DNA reads TGTGCCAGTGCGGGCGGTAATAATTCACCCCTCCACTAT. Protein product: CASAGGNNSPLHY.

This sequence joins TRBV20-1 and TRBJ2-1; 7 nucleotides match TRBD2. This CDR3 spans 16 amino acids. V shed 4 bases, J shed 4 bases, and the junction held 13 bases outside the gene matches. In germline, CDR1 is DFQATT, CDR2 SNEGSKA (reference sequence). The CDR3 coding sequence is TGCAGTGCTATAGATCGGCGAGCGGGATTGTACAATGAGCAGTTCTTC. Amino acid sequence: CSAIDRRAGLYNEQFF.

The chain couples TRBV14 to TRBJ2-1; 7 bases agree with TRBD2. Per germline, CDR1 SGHDN and CDR2 FVKESK. J gave up 5 bases and V 7 bases, and 14 bases lay outside the gene matches. The CDR3 contains 16 residues. DNA of the CDR3: TGTGCCAGCAATGCAGGAGCGGGATGGGTAAACAATGAGCAGTTCTTC. Its protein product is CASNAGAGWVNNEQFF.